Listed below are T cell receptor beta chains from one sample, sequenced in a study of T cell repertoires in ileal Crohn's disease. The protocol was immunoSEQ multiplex PCR, while the TCRdb copy is restricted to in-frame clones and leaves out a portion. This repertoire shows more than 50,000 clones, approximately 91% found once; its top ten account for roughly 2%. The sequenced sample was ileal tissue. These receptors were collected from an adult with Crohn's disease. CDR3s include the opening cysteine and the closing phenylalanine or tryptophan. The order of the fields is CDR3 length, V gene, clone size, CDR3 protein. Size is omitted from some rows. Given values are once, few, many or a class for expanded clones.

18 TRBV7-9 once CASAPGLAKISGANVLTF
14 TRBV7-6 - CASSSSRGPVEQFF
14 TRBV19 - CASMSREEVYGYTF
16 TRBV11-3 once CASSRKTPQGTGELFF
15 TRBV5-4 - CASSFPAGGQDEQFF
15 TRBV4-3 - CASSQGSTGGGKQFF
15 TRBV7-9 - CASSLGTGIFNEQFF
14 TRBV2 once CASTTGGAPTEAFF
14 TRBV5-1 - CASSLVSGTDTQYF
16 TRBV5-1 - CASSSWTSGTSYEQYF
14 TRBV7-2 once CASSPPGLNYELDF
12 TRBV2 - CASMGQAYTIYF
12 TRBV11-3 - CASEGIAGELFF
16 TRBV9 - CASSPQSGRSGETQYF
14 TRBV6-5 - CASKVGLLREKLFF
15 TRBV19 - CASSIGTRGDQPQHF
16 TRBV7-6 - CASSLVGQPFTGELFF
18 TRBV13 - CASSLGPPGQTNTGELFF
15 TRBV28 - CASSLGQAIYGELFF
14 TRBV6-6 - CASSYVGAPYGYTF
14 TRBV11-3 - CASSRGGSHNEQFF
13 TRBV6-1 few CASSETISGAVPF
13 TRBV7-6 once CASSLAESQPQHF
14 TRBV6-1 - CASSEWHRNQPQHF
13 TRBV11-3 - CASRPGFHTEAFF
18 TRBV9 - CASSVVVGTPANTGELFF
14 TRBV6-5 - CASSLGTGGQPQHF
18 TRBV4-1 - CASSRGPVAGVLNEKLFF
16 TRBV2 - CASSKPLGGVTLWQYF
18 TRBV5-1 once CASTIASRASTSTDTQYF
16 TRBV5-4 - CASSLGTPIAKNIQYF
16 TRBV11-2 - CASSLQGGPVDSPLHF
12 TRBV2 - CASSGQNYGYTF
15 TRBV9 - CASSVAGGSYNEQFF
19 TRBV2 - CASSEGTSKWGQALAGYTF
15 TRBV5-6 - CASSLEGQGSYEQYF
17 TRBV5-1 once CASSLNSPTGVTDTQYF
16 TRBV2 - CASSETRTGNNYGYTF
16 TRBV5-1 - CASSLAPQPNTGELFF
13 TRBV7-8 - CASSWDRVDGYTF
16 TRBV14 - CASSQRGPSGTGELFF
15 TRBV15 - CATSIDRGAYYGYTF